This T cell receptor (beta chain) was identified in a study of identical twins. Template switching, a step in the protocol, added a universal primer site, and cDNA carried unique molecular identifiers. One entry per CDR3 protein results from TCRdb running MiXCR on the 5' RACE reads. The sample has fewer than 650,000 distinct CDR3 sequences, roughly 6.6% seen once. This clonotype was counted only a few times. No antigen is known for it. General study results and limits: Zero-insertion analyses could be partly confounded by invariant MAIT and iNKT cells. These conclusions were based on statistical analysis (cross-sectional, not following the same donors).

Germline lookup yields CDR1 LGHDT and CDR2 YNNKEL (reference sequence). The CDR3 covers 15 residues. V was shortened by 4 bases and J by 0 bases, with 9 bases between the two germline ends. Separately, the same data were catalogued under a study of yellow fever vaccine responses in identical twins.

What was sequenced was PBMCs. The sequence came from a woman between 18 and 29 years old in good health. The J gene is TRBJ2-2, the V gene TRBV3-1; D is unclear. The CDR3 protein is CASSPRAPNTGELFF. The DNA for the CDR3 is TGTGCCAGCAGCCCAAGGGCCCCGAACACCGGGGAGCTGTTTTTT.